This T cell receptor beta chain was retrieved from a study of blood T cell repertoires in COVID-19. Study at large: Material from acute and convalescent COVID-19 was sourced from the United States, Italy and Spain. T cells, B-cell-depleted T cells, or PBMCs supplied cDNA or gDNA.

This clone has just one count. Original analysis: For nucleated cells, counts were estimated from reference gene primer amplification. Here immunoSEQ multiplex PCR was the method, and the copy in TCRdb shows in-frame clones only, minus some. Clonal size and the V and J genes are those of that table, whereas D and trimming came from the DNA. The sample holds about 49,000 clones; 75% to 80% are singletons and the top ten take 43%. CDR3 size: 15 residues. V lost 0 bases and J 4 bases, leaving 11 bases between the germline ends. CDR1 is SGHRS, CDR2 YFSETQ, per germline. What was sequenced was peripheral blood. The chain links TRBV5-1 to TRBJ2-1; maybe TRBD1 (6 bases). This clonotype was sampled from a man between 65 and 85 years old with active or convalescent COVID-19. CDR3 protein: CASSLARGSYNEQFF. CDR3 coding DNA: TGCGCCAGCAGCTTGGCCAGGGGATCATACAATGAGCAGTTCTTC.